The T cell receptor (beta chain) under discussion was sequenced for a study of OX40 agonist ivuxolimab in advanced cancers. As for the study in general: Those enrolled were roughly 80% male, with a mean age of 60 years and ages from about 20 to 90.

Sequencing used immunoSEQ multiplex PCR; TCRdb keeps in-frame clones, though not all of them. The sample has about 64,000 clones, about 80% seen once. A word on this clone: The antigen remains unidentified.

Points from the study as a whole: More expanded clones were seen, on average, in CD8+ T cells than in CD4+.

The V end was cut by 3 bases, the J end by 7 bases, with 8 bases between. Germline V gene data show CDR1 as SGHNT and CDR2 as YYREEE (reference sequence). CDR3 length: 11 amino acids. The sequenced sample was CD4+ or CD8+ T cells sorted from blood, obtained in a trial of the OX40 agonist ivuxolimab. This TCR came from an adult with an advanced solid tumor such as melanoma, head and neck, liver or kidney cancer. This chain connects TRBV5-4 to TRBJ2-7, with D uncertain. In nucleotides, the CDR3 is TGTGCCAGCAGCTACTTTGGGGAGCAGTACTTC. Residues: CASSYFGEQYF. The full variable domain, rest sourced from reference TRBV5-4 and TRBJ2-7, is ETGVTQSPTHLIKTRGQQVTLRCSSQSGHNTVSWYQQALGQGPQFIFQYYREEENGRGNFPPRFSGLQFPNYSSELNVNALELDDSALYLCASSYFGEQYFGPGTRLTVT.